This T cell receptor beta chain was found in a study of blood T cells in healthy people across ages. Together with a sample-barcoded 5' primer, a J-beta primer mix was included in a second PCR lasting about 6 to 12 cycles. Tagging of each cDNA molecule was performed by a template-switch adaptor with 12 random nucleotides. TCRdb ran MiXCR on the 5' RACE reads and lists one entry per CDR3 protein. Among 650,000 to 700,000 distinct CDR3 sequences listed, under 65% were seen once. Germline V CDR1 and CDR2: DFQATT, SNEGSKA (reference sequence). This CDR3 spans 14 amino acids. Drawn from each donor were ten milliliters of peripheral blood. Isolation recovered at least 6 million PBMCs from every sample. There are a few counts of this clonotype. Its target is unknown. Broader study findings: It was the long-lived donors that had more naive CD4+ cells and higher diversity than aged donors.

The receptor comes from a woman aged 80 or over in good health. V gene TRBV20-1 combines with J gene TRBJ1-1, with 7 bases that match TRBD1. Source material: blood. The CDR3 loop is CIATAHRGSTEAFF. CDR3 coding DNA: TGCATTGCGACGGCTCACAGGGGAAGCACTGAAGCTTTCTTT.